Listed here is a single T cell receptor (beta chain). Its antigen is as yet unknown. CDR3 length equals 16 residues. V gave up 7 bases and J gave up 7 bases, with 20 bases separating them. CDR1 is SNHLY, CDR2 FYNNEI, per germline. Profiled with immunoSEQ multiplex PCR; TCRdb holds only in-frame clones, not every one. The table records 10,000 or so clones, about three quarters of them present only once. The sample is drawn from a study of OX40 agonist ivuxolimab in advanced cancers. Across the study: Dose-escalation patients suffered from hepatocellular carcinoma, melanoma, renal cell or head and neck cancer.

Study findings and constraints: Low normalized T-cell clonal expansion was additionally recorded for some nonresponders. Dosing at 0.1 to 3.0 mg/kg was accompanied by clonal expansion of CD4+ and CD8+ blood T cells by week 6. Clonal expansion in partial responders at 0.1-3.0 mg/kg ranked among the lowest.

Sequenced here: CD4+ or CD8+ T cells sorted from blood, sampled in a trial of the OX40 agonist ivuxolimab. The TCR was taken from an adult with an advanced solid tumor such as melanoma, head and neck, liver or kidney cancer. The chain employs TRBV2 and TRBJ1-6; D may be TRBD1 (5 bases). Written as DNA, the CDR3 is TGTGCCAGCAACCCGGGACTTCTTGGAGGCAATTCACCCCTCCACTTT. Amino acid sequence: CASNPGLLGGNSPLHF.